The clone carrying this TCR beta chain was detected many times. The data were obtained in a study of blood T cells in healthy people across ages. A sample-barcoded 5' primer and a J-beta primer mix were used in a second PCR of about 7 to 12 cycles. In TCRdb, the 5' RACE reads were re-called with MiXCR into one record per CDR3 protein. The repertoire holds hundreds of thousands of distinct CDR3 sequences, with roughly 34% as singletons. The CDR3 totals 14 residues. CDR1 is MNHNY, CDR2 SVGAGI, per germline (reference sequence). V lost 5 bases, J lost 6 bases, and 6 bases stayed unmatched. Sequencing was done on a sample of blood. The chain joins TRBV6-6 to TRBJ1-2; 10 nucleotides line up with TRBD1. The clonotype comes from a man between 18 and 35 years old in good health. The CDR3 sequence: CASSRDRGGNGYTF. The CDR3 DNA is TGTGCCAGCAGTCGGGACAGGGGAGGGAATGGCTACACCTTC.